This paragraph reports one T cell receptor (beta chain). Its antigen is currently unknown. Assay used: immunoSEQ multiplex PCR; TCRdb lists only in-frame clones, some missing. The data show around 110,000 clones, roughly 90% seen once. Germline assignment: CDR1 ENHRY and CDR2 SYGVKD. The CDR3 extends over 18 amino acids. Trimming at V came to 8 bases and at J to 4 bases, leaving 17 bases not matched to a gene. The data are from a study of T cell responses to AZD1222 COVID-19 vaccine. About the study: Second-dose recipients at about 4 or about 12 weeks were treated as one pooled group.

Overall study results and limits: Recipients of two AZD1222 doses showed rising Spike-specific TCR breadth and depth. Researchers took repertoire samples only after the peak T cell response had come.

This clonotype was obtained from an adult in good health. This chain links TRBV10-3 with TRBJ2-2; TRBD2 agrees at 9 bases. This specimen was peripheral blood, taken on day 0 of AZD1222 vaccination. The CDR3 spells CAIRSSGVQRRGTGELFF. The CDR3 nucleotides read TGTGCCATCCGATCTAGCGGGGTGCAAAGAAGGGGCACCGGGGAGCTGTTTTTT.